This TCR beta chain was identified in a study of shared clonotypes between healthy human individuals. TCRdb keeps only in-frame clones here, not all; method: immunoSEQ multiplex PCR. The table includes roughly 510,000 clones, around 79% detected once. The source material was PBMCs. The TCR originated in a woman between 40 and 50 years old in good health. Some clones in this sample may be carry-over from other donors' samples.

The CDR3 protein is CASSYRGNQPQHF. The CDR3 DNA sequence: TGTGCCAGCAGCTACAGGGGCAATCAGCCCCAGCATTTT. This chain joins TRBV7-2 and TRBJ1-5; perhaps TRBD1 as D (6 bases). The CDR3 has 13 amino acids. Germline values: CDR1 SGHTA, CDR2 FQGNSA. Trimming shortened V by 4 bases and J by 2 bases, and 6 bases separated the two germline ends.